These 9 T cell receptor beta chains were all obtained from the same sample, sequenced in a study of blood T cell repertoires in COVID-19. Sequenced by immunoSEQ multiplex PCR; TCRdb stores in-frame clones only, minus some. The table records over 200,000 clones, around 80% of them present only once. Sequencing was done on a sample of peripheral blood. Receptor source: a man aged 35 to 55 with acute or convalescent COVID-19.

The V call is TRBV20-1, the J call TRBJ1-2; D is unclear. The germline V gene has CDR1 DFQATT and CDR2 SNEGSKA (reference sequence). Trimming cost V 6 bases and J 4 bases, with 9 bases left between them. This CDR3 comprises 11 residues. The CDR3 region has the DNA TGCAGTGCGAGGCCGAGCTATGGCTACACCTTC. Amino acid sequence: CSARPSYGYTF.

This clone appeared a single time. This CDR3 reads CASSAPPRGTQYF. The CDR3 bases are TGTGCCAGCAGTGCACCACCACGAGGTACGCAGTATTTT. The chain joins TRBV25-1 to TRBJ2-3; D uncertain. From germline, CDR1 is MGHDK and CDR2 SYGVNS. The CDR3 has 13 amino acids. Trimming cost V 4 bases and J 8 bases, with 13 bases left between them.

This clone was detected only once. The chain joins TRBV3-1 (or the pseudogene TRBV3-2) to TRBJ1-2, with 9 bases identical to TRBD1. Germline-derived CDR1 and CDR2 are LGHDT and YNNKEL (reference sequence). CDR3 length: 15 residues. Germline trimming cut 1 base from V and 7 bases from J; bases unmatched to any gene: 7. This CDR3 is CASSQGTLQGAGYTF. The CDR3 bases are TGTGCCAGCAGCCAAGGTACTCTACAGGGGGCTGGCTACACCTTC.

The rearrangement uses TRBV2 and TRBJ1-1, with D possibly being TRBD1 (6 bases). Germline values: CDR1 SNHLY, CDR2 FYNNEI. The V end lost 5 bases, the J end lost 0 bases, and 13 bases lay between the germline ends. The CDR3 covers 15 residues. DNA of the CDR3: TGTGCCAGCAGTTTGGGACAATTCATGAACACTGAAGCTTTCTTT. Protein: CASSLGQFMNTEAFF.

The chain recombines TRBV7-2 with TRBJ1-1; 8 bases line up with TRBD1. The V gene end was trimmed by 3 bases and the J gene end by 4 bases; junction bases not matched to a gene: 10. Germline CDR1 and CDR2: SGHTA and FQGNSA. The CDR3 spans 16 residues. The CDR3 sequence: CASSLGTGYFGTEAFF. The CDR3 DNA reads TGTGCCAGCAGCTTGGGGACAGGCTATTTCGGCACTGAAGCTTTCTTT.

J is TRBJ1-6 and V is TRBV5-8; D gene ambiguous. Germline V gives CDR1 SGHTS, CDR2 YDEGEE. CDR3 length equals 15 residues. The V gene lost 0 bases and the J gene lost 7 bases, with 11 bases spanning the gap. This CDR3 is CASSLESIQNSPLHF. The CDR3 bases are TGTGCCAGCAGCTTGGAGTCCATTCAGAATTCACCCCTCCACTTT.

This chain links TRBV20-1 with TRBJ1-4; TRBD1 might be the D (5 bases). The CDR3 covers 14 residues. CDR1 DFQATT and CDR2 SNEGSKA come from the germline V gene (reference sequence). V dropped 3 bases and J dropped 4 bases, with 12 bases sitting between them. The CDR3 loop is CSASMTALNEKLFF. The CDR3 nucleotides are TGCAGTGCTAGTATGACAGCGCTTAATGAAAAACTGTTTTTT.

The rearrangement uses TRBV10-3 and TRBJ1-1; 10 bases map to TRBD1. The CDR3 sequence is 13 residues long. Trimming took 8 bases from V and 5 from J; bases not matched to a gene: 5. The germline gives CDR1 ENHRY, CDR2 SYGVKD. CDR3 DNA sequence: TGTGCCATCGGAGACAGGGGGCAAACTGAAGCTTTCTTT. Its protein product is CAIGDRGQTEAFF.

The rearrangement links TRBV7-3 to TRBJ1-1; 8 bases agree with TRBD1. The CDR3 has 14 residues. The germline CDR1 and CDR2 sequences are SGHTA and FQGTGA. The V segment lost 4 bases and the J segment 1 base; nucleotides outside the gene matches: 2. The CDR3 loop is CASSSGQENTEAFF. In DNA form, the CDR3 reads TGTGCCAGCAGCTCGGGACAGGAGAACACTGAAGCTTTCTTT. Supplemented by reference TRBV7-3 and TRBJ1-1, the full variable domain reads GAGVSQTPSNKVTEKGKYVELRCDPISGHTALYWYRQSLGQGPEFLIYFQGTGAADDSGLPNDRFFAVRPEGSVSTLKIQRTERGDSAVYLCASSSGQENTEAFFGQGTRLTVV.